These 13 T cell receptor beta chains were sequenced from one sample in a study of CD8+ T cells in alopecia areata. Isolated RNA was reverse transcribed into cDNA used as the sequencing template. Only in-frame clones appear in the TCRdb table, and some are missing; sequencing was by immunoSEQ multiplex PCR. This table holds 170,000 or so clones, 50% to 75% found once. Sequences were derived from CD4+ T cells sorted from blood, sampled at week 0. Source of these receptors: a human donor with alopecia areata.

The J gene is TRBJ2-5, the V gene TRBV29-1; D gene ambiguous. V lost 4 bases and J 1 base, leaving 7 bases between the germline ends. From germline, CDR1 is SQVTM and CDR2 ANQGSEA. The CDR3 spans 12 residues. CDR3 region: CSVGSVQETQYF. The DNA for the CDR3 is TGCAGCGTTGGAAGTGTCCAAGAGACCCAGTACTTC.

This chain uses TRBV5-1 with TRBJ1-5; 8 bases agree with TRBD1. Germline values: CDR1 SGHRS, CDR2 YFSETQ. With V trimmed by 4 bases and J by 3 bases, 6 bases remained unmatched. This CDR3 has 15 amino acids. CDR3 coding DNA: TGCGCCAGCAGCCACGGACAGGGCGACAATCAGCCCCAGCATTTT. The encoded protein is CASSHGQGDNQPQHF.

The J gene is TRBJ1-6, the V gene TRBV5-1, with D perhaps TRBD1 (6 bases). V lost 0 bases, J lost 10 bases, and 14 bases lay in between. Germline loops: CDR1 SGHRS, CDR2 YFSETQ. The length of the CDR3 is 15 residues. The CDR3 here is CASSLERQGGSPLHF. For the CDR3, the DNA is TGCGCCAGCAGCTTGGAGCGACAAGGGGGGTCACCCCTCCACTTT.

The chain couples TRBV27 to TRBJ2-7; D unclear. This CDR3 has 13 residues. Between the trimmed V and J ends, which lost 3 bases and 6 bases, there was a span of 12 bases. Looked up from germline, CDR1 is MNHEY and CDR2 is SMNVEV (reference sequence). Written as DNA, the CDR3 is TGTGCCAGCAGTTTCCAGTCGGTTGGCGAGCAGTACTTC. This encodes CASSFQSVGEQYF.

This clone was observed a few times. V usage is TRBV11-2 and J usage is TRBJ2-1; TRBD2 is a possible D gene (7 bases). CDR1 is SGHAT, CDR2 FQNNGV, per germline. The CDR3 has 16 amino acids. The V end lost 7 bases, the J end lost 9 bases, and 25 bases lay between the germline ends. CDR3 sequence (DNA): TGTGCCAGCACCGTAGAGGGGGGGGCTCAGGGCACTGAGCAGTTCTTC. Its translation is CASTVEGGAQGTEQFF.

The chain combines TRBV19 with TRBJ1-6; D is unclear. V dropped 4 bases and J dropped 11 bases, with 12 bases sitting between them. The CDR3 length is 13 residues. CDR1 is LNHDA, CDR2 SQIVND, per germline (reference sequence). CDR3 DNA sequence: TGTGCCAGTAGTACACCGGGCCCTACACCCCTCCACTTT. Translated, it gives CASSTPGPTPLHF.

This clone was observed a handful of times. This sequence joins TRBV7-9 and TRBJ2-5, with D possibly matching TRBD1 (6 bases). Trimming pared 6 bases from V and 3 bases from J, leaving 17 bases between. Germline V CDR1 and CDR2: SEHNR, FQNEAQ (reference sequence). This CDR3 has 15 amino acids. The CDR3 DNA reads TGTGCCAGCAGGCATAGCAGGGACAAGGAAGAGACCCAGTACTTC. As protein: CASRHSRDKEETQYF. Combining the CDR3 with reference TRBV7-9 and TRBJ2-5 gives the whole variable domain DTGVSQNPRHKITKRGQNVTFRCDPISEHNRLYWYRQTLGQGPEFLTYFQNEAQLEKSRLLSDRFSAERPKGSFSTLEIQRTEQGDSAMYLCASRHSRDKEETQYFGPGTRLLVL.

The CDR3 DNA follows: TGCGCCAGCAGCCAAGGGGGACGGTCTAACTATGGCTACACCTTC. The encoded protein is CASSQGGRSNYGYTF. The genes are TRBV4-1 and TRBJ1-2; D perhaps matches TRBD1 (5 bases). This CDR3 region has 15 residues. Germline-derived CDR1 and CDR2 are MGHRA and YSYEKL. V shed 1 base and J shed 0 bases, with 9 bases lying between them.

This rearrangement joins TRBV30 to TRBJ2-7; 10 bases line up with TRBD2. The germline gives CDR1 GTSNPN, CDR2 SVGIG (reference sequence). The CDR3 is 17 amino acids. V was clipped by 1 base and J by 2 bases; unmatched bases: 11. The CDR3 loop is CAWSDGFSGGLPYEQYF. The CDR3 bases are TGTGCCTGGAGTGACGGGTTTAGCGGGGGGCTTCCCTACGAGCAGTACTTC.

The rearrangement links TRBV5-1 to TRBJ2-2, with 7 positions matching TRBD1. Per the germline V gene, CDR1 is SGHRS and CDR2 is YFSETQ. V trimming: 1 base; J trimming: 0 bases; junction bases outside the gene matches: 3. The CDR3 length is 16 residues. For the CDR3, the DNA is TGCGCCAGCAGCTTGTACGGGACAGCGAACACCGGGGAGCTGTTTTTT. It specifies CASSLYGTANTGELFF. Variable domain in full (rest from reference TRBV5-1 and TRBJ2-2): KAGVTQTPRYLIKTRGQQVTLSCSPISGHRSVSWYQQTPGQGLQFLFEYFSETQRNKGNFPGRFSGRQFSNSRSEMNVSTLELGDSALYLCASSLYGTANTGELFFGEGSRLTVL.

Of note for this clone: The sample has other DNA sequences that encode this CDR3 too. This chain links TRBV7-9 with TRBJ1-2; D remains ambiguous. The CDR3 runs 13 residues. Trimming cost V 1 base and J 0 bases, with 3 bases left between them. CDR1 is SEHNR and CDR2 is FQNEAQ in the germline V gene (reference sequence). As DNA, the CDR3 is TGTGCCAGCAGCTTAGGGGCTAACTATGGCTACACCTTC. It specifies CASSLGANYGYTF. Using reference TRBV7-9 and TRBJ1-2 for the parts outside the CDR3, the full variable domain is DTGVSQNPRHKITKRGQNVTFRCDPISEHNRLYWYRQTLGQGPEFLTYFQNEAQLEKSRLLSDRFSAERPKGSFSTLEIQRTEQGDSAMYLCASSLGANYGYTFGSGTRLTVV.

V is TRBV5-1 and J is TRBJ1-5; D uncertain. CDR3 length equals 14 residues. V lost 9 bases and J 0 bases, leaving 13 bases between the germline ends. Germline-derived CDR1 and CDR2 are SGHRS and YFSETQ. In nucleotides, the CDR3 is TGCGCCACTAGTCCTGGGTCTAGCAATCAGCCCCAGCATTTT. Its translation is CATSPGSSNQPQHF. The full variable domain, its missing parts supplied by reference TRBV5-1 and TRBJ1-5, is KAGVTQTPRYLIKTRGQQVTLSCSPISGHRSVSWYQQTPGQGLQFLFEYFSETQRNKGNFPGRFSGRQFSNSRSEMNVSTLELGDSALYLCATSPGSSNQPQHFGDGTRLSIL.

The chain combines TRBV29-1 with TRBJ1-1; 8 bases map to TRBD1. The germline V gene encodes CDR1 SQVTM and CDR2 ANQGSEA. Trimming cost V 1 base and J 8 bases; bases outside gene matches: 0. The CDR3 totals 11 residues. CDR3 in amino acids: CSVEGTGEAFF. Written as DNA, the CDR3 is TGCAGCGTTGAAGGGACAGGGGAAGCTTTCTTT.